Listed here are 32 T cell receptor beta chains from one sample, sequenced in a study of blood T cell repertoires in COVID-19. Sequencing was performed with immunoSEQ multiplex PCR; in TCRdb, only in-frame clones are kept and a portion is missing. The table lists more than 250,000 clones, roughly nine tenths of them singletons. The material sequenced was PBMCs or T cells enriched from blood (not recorded which). The receptors derive from a woman in her 30s who had recovered from COVID-19.

The V gene is TRBV10-3, the J gene TRBJ1-5; no clear D. The CDR3 has 14 residues. CDR1 is ENHRY and CDR2 is SYGVKD in the germline V gene. The V end lost 1 base, the J end lost 5 bases, and 9 bases lay between the germline ends. The CDR3 here is CAISELEGHQPQHF. CDR3 nucleotide sequence: TGTGCCATCAGTGAGTTGGAGGGCCATCAGCCCCAGCATTTT.

The chain has TRBV2 and TRBJ2-7; TRBD2 agrees at 9 bases. In germline, CDR1 is SNHLY, CDR2 FYNNEI. The CDR3 has 21 amino acids. Unmatched junction bases numbered 22, after V lost 0 bases and J lost 4 bases. The CDR3 DNA sequence: TGTGCCAGCAGTGAAGCGCTTTATGTTCCCCTAATGCGGGGGGGCCGTTACGAGCAGTACTTC. It translates to CASSEALYVPLMRGGRYEQYF.

The gene calls are TRBV13 and TRBJ2-2; D might be TRBD2 (7 bases). With 5 bases removed from V and 6 bases from J, the gap between germline ends came to 13 bases. The CDR3 has 14 residues. Per the germline V gene, CDR1 is PRHDT and CDR2 is FYEKMQ (reference sequence). DNA of the CDR3: TGTGCCAGCAGCCCCTCGGGGGGCCCCGGGGAGCTGTTTTTT. Its protein product is CASSPSGGPGELFF.

The J gene is TRBJ2-3, the V gene TRBV28; D unresolved. The V gene's germline CDR1 is MDHEN and CDR2 SYDVKM. The V and J ends lost 5 bases and 5 bases respectively, with 2 bases between them. This CDR3 is 10 amino acids long. The CDR3 DNA reads TGTGCCAGCAGTCTAGATACGCAGTATTTT. Its protein is CASSLDTQYF.

The gene calls are TRBV9 and TRBJ2-7, with D uncertain. Trimming left V 0 bases short and J 7 bases short, with 11 bases between. The length of the CDR3 is 13 residues. Germline V gene sequence: CDR1 SGDLS, CDR2 YYNGEE. CDR3 DNA sequence: TGTGCCAGCAGCGTAGGCACAGCCGAAGAGCAGTACTTC. Protein sequence: CASSVGTAEEQYF.

The genes are TRBV28 and TRBJ1-1; D gene unclear. V lost 5 bases and J lost 8, with 12 bases in between. The CDR3 is 12 amino acids. The germline gives CDR1 MDHEN, CDR2 SYDVKM. Here the CDR3 DNA reads TGTGCCAGCAGTGGTGACAATCCAGAAGCTTTCTTT. Its protein is CASSGDNPEAFF.

CDR3: CASSLGGTSYEQYF. The CDR3 region has the DNA TGTGCCAGCAGCTTAGGCGGGACTTCCTACGAGCAGTACTTC. The chain joins TRBV7-9 to TRBJ2-7, with D perhaps matching TRBD2 (6 bases). This CDR3 region has 14 residues. Germline loops: CDR1 SEHNR, CDR2 FQNEAQ (reference sequence). Deletions cut 1 base from V and 1 base from J, with 8 bases between. The entire variable domain, with the rest obtained from reference TRBV7-9 and TRBJ2-7, is as follows: DTGVSQNPRHKITKRGQNVTFRCDPISEHNRLYWYRQTLGQGPEFLTYFQNEAQLEKSRLLSDRFSAERPKGSFSTLEIQRTEQGDSAMYLCASSLGGTSYEQYFGPGTRLTVT.

This clone was seen a handful of times. V is TRBV2 and J is TRBJ1-1; D not resolved. The CDR3 sequence is 11 residues long. Trimming removed 7 bases at V and 10 bases at J, with 13 bases between. Germline-derived CDR1 and CDR2 are SNHLY and FYNNEI. CDR3 nucleotides: TGTGCCAGCATGAGACGGACTTCAGCTTTCTTT. This translates into CASMRRTSAFF.

J is TRBJ1-2 and V is TRBV19, with D maybe TRBD1 (6 bases). The germline V gene has CDR1 LNHDA and CDR2 SQIVND (reference sequence). The length of the CDR3 is 15 residues. The germline V and J ends were trimmed by 2 bases and 4 bases, with 14 bases remaining between them. The DNA for the CDR3 is TGTGCCAGTAGTATAACCCCAGGGGCACCCTATGGCTACACCTTC. Protein product: CASSITPGAPYGYTF.

V usage is TRBV5-4 and J usage is TRBJ1-3; 7 bases line up with TRBD1. V lost 2 bases to trimming and J lost 0 bases; unmatched junction nucleotides: 8. The germline V gene encodes CDR1 SGHNT and CDR2 YYREEE (reference sequence). The CDR3 has 17 residues. The DNA for the CDR3 is TGTGCCAGCAGCTTCGGTAGGACAGGAGCCTCTGGAAACACCATATATTTT. This codes for CASSFGRTGASGNTIYF.

The rearrangement uses TRBV7-9 and TRBJ1-4; 7 positions match TRBD1. Germline trimming cut 3 bases from V and 12 bases from J; bases unmatched to any gene: 4. CDR1 and CDR2 from the germline V gene are SEHNR and FQNEAQ (reference sequence). This CDR3 region has 12 residues. The CDR3 coding sequence is TGTGCCAGCAGCTTGACAACAGGGGAACTGTTTTTT. This encodes CASSLTTGELFF. Based on the CDR3 plus reference TRBV7-9 and TRBJ1-4, the full variable domain is DTGVSQNPRHKITKRGQNVTFRCDPISEHNRLYWYRQTLGQGPEFLTYFQNEAQLEKSRLLSDRFSAERPKGSFSTLEIQRTEQGDSAMYLCASSLTTGELFFGSGTQLSVL.

In this sample, this clone turned up a few times. V and J are TRBV6-2 or TRBV6-3 and TRBJ1-6; D remains ambiguous. This CDR3 is built from 13 residues. Germline V gene sequence: CDR1 MNHEY, CDR2 SVGEGT. V dropped 2 bases and J dropped 7 bases, with 6 bases sitting between them. CDR3 sequence (DNA): TGTGCCAGCAGTTACCGGGGAAATTCACCCCTCCACTTT. Its translation is CASSYRGNSPLHF.

CDR3 sequence reads: CASSPRTENTEAFF. CDR3 nucleotides: TGTGCCAGCTCACCTCGGACAGAGAACACTGAAGCTTTCTTT. The genes are TRBV18 and TRBJ1-1; D may be TRBD1 (6 bases). The CDR3 loop spans 14 amino acids. Trimming shortened V by 3 bases and J by 1 base, and 9 bases separated the two germline ends. CDR1 is KGHSH, CDR2 LQKENI, per germline.

This chain links TRBV18 with TRBJ2-3, with no clear D. This CDR3 is built from 13 residues. Deletions cut 4 bases from V and 7 bases from J, with 12 bases between. Germline V gene sequence: CDR1 KGHSH, CDR2 LQKENI. The DNA for the CDR3 is TGTGCCAGCTCACTCCCAGAGGATAATACGCAGTATTTT. Its protein product is CASSLPEDNTQYF.

The chain recombines TRBV28 with TRBJ1-4, with D hard to call. This CDR3 spans 14 amino acids. The germline V and J ends were trimmed by 2 bases and 2 bases, with 6 bases remaining between them. CDR1 and CDR2 (germline): MDHEN, SYDVKM. CDR3 amino acids: CASSLRGTNEKLFF. The DNA for the CDR3 is TGTGCCAGCAGTTTACGAGGGACTAATGAAAAACTGTTTTTT.

This sequence joins TRBV7-9 and TRBJ1-1; D is undetermined. This CDR3 is built from 15 residues. V was cut by 1 base and J by 0 bases, with 9 bases left in between. Germline V gene data show CDR1 as SEHNR and CDR2 as FQNEAQ (reference sequence). The CDR3 loop is CASSLGRAVNTEAFF. CDR3 nucleotides: TGTGCCAGCAGCTTAGGGAGGGCGGTGAACACTGAAGCTTTCTTT.

This clone was seen only a few times. The chain joins TRBV27 to TRBJ2-1; 8 bases are shared with TRBD2. CDR3 length equals 13 residues. V lost 6 bases and J lost 10; bases outside the gene matches: 8. Germline-derived CDR1 and CDR2 are MNHEY and SMNVEV (reference sequence). The DNA for the CDR3 is TGTGCCAGCAGCAGACTAGCGAACTTCGAGCAGTTCTTC. Translated, it gives CASSRLANFEQFF.

The chain uses TRBV7-9 and TRBJ2-2, with TRBD1 identical over 9 bases. Germline CDR1 SEHNR, CDR2 FQNEAQ (reference sequence). V shed 4 bases, J shed 7 bases, and the junction held 10 bases outside the gene matches. This CDR3 is 16 amino acids long. The CDR3 loop is CASSSKSQGASGELFF. CDR3 in DNA: TGTGCCAGCAGCTCAAAATCACAGGGGGCAAGCGGGGAGCTGTTTTTT.

This clone appeared a few times. This rearrangement joins TRBV12-3 or TRBV12-4 to TRBJ1-1; D is unresolved. CDR3 size: 12 residues. The ends were cut back, 5 bases at V and 10 bases at J, with 14 bases in the middle. CDR3 amino acids: CASSAGFLGAFF. For the CDR3, the DNA is TGTGCCAGCAGTGCCGGGTTTCTCGGAGCTTTCTTT.

This chain joins TRBV6-2 or TRBV6-3 and TRBJ1-6; D not certain. Germline V gene lookup returns CDR1 MNHEY and CDR2 SVGEGT. V lost 3 bases and J lost 7, with 13 bases in between. The CDR3 covers 15 residues. The CDR3 protein is CASSYLADGNSPLHF. The CDR3 DNA sequence: TGTGCCAGCAGTTATTTAGCTGACGGAAATTCACCCCTCCACTTT.

This clone was detected only a few times. The chain carries TRBV11-3 and TRBJ1-3, with 8 bases matching TRBD1. The CDR3 totals 14 residues. Germline CDR1 is SGHNT and CDR2 is YENEEA. V was clipped by 5 bases and J by 3 bases; unmatched bases: 3. CDR3 in DNA: TGTGCCAGCAGCCCAGGGGGCGTTGGAAACACCATATATTTT. It translates to CASSPGGVGNTIYF.

This sequence joins TRBV4-3 and TRBJ2-1; 7 positions match TRBD2. The CDR3 is made up of 16 amino acids. The germline gives CDR1 LGHNA, CDR2 YSLEER. J gave up 5 bases and V 0 bases, and 7 bases lay outside the gene matches. CDR3 DNA sequence: TGCGCCAGCAGCCAAGATTGGACTAGGGGCCACAATGAGCAGTTCTTC. It translates to CASSQDWTRGHNEQFF.

This chain uses TRBV18 with TRBJ2-3; D is unresolved. This CDR3 comprises 13 residues. Trimming shortened V by 1 base and J by 2 bases, and 4 bases separated the two germline ends. Germline V lookup: CDR1 KGHSH, CDR2 LQKENI. CDR3 sequence: CASSPQLTDTQYF. DNA for the CDR3: TGTGCCAGCTCACCACAACTCACAGATACGCAGTATTTT.

This chain connects TRBV28 to TRBJ1-2; maybe TRBD1 (6 bases). Per germline, CDR1 MDHEN and CDR2 SYDVKM. This CDR3 comprises 14 residues. Trimming removed 8 bases from V and 4 bases from J, with 17 bases in between. The CDR3 loop is CASSSGGASYGYTF. CDR3 coding DNA: TGTGCCAGCTCTTCGGGGGGGGCGTCCTATGGCTACACCTTC.

The chain recombines TRBV9 with TRBJ2-1; 9 nucleotides align to TRBD2. CDR1 is SGDLS and CDR2 is YYNGEE in the germline V gene. J was trimmed by 7 bases and V by 3 bases; bases with no gene match: 11. CDR3 size: 16 residues. The CDR3 spells CASSAVAGEGFNEQFF. The DNA for the CDR3 is TGTGCCAGCAGCGCAGTAGCGGGAGAGGGCTTTAATGAGCAGTTCTTC.

The chain has TRBV19 and TRBJ1-3; weak D call: TRBD1 (6 bases). V shed 6 bases and J shed 2 bases, with 11 bases lying between them. Germline CDR1 LNHDA, CDR2 SQIVND (reference sequence). The CDR3 is made up of 14 amino acids. For the CDR3, the DNA is TGTGCCAGTAGCCTGACAGGCGCTGGAAACACCATATATTTT. Its protein is CASSLTGAGNTIYF.

Details on this clone: The junction differs from germline at one of its ends, possibly a read error. The same CDR3 can be traced to other DNA sequences in this sample. This chain uses TRBV27 with TRBJ2-7, with TRBD1 matching over 9 bases. The CDR3 contains 14 residues. CDR1 is MNHEY and CDR2 is SMNVEV in the germline V gene (reference sequence). The CDR3 coding sequence is TGTGCCAGCAGTTCCTTGGGACAGGGCCACGAGCAGTACTTT. It specifies CASSSLGQGHEQYF.

This chain connects TRBV27 to TRBJ2-3; D might be TRBD2 (7 bases). The CDR3 loop spans 15 amino acids. Trimming took 6 bases from V and 1 from J, leaving 14 bases between them. Germline V CDR1 and CDR2: MNHEY, SMNVEV (reference sequence). CDR3 sequence (DNA): TGTGCCAGCAGCCTCGAGGGGGGGCGCACAGATACGCAGTATTTT. Its protein is CASSLEGGRTDTQYF.

Worth noting for this clone: Other DNA sequences within the sample encode an identical CDR3. The chain uses TRBV7-9 and TRBJ2-7; D may be TRBD2 (6 bases). V lost 7 bases, J lost 2 bases, and 12 bases lay in between. The CDR3 extends over 13 amino acids. In germline, CDR1 is SEHNR, CDR2 FQNEAQ (reference sequence). In DNA form, the CDR3 reads TGTGCCAGCACCCGGCCGGGGGCCTACGAGCAGTACTTC. Protein sequence: CASTRPGAYEQYF.

CDR3 in amino acids: CASSEGGQGTGEQYF. In DNA, the CDR3 is TGTGCCAGCAGTGAGGGGGGACAGGGCACTGGGGAGCAGTACTTC. The J gene is TRBJ2-7, the V gene TRBV28, with 9 bases identical to TRBD1. Germline CDR1 reads MDHEN; CDR2 reads SYDVKM. CDR3 length: 15 residues. V lost 5 bases and J lost 7; bases outside the gene matches: 12.

V usage is TRBV10-3 and J usage is TRBJ1-2; 8 bases match TRBD1. Germline values: CDR1 ENHRY, CDR2 SYGVKD. CDR3 size: 13 residues. The ends lost 6 bases at V and 6 bases at J; junction bases unmatched: 6. The CDR3 DNA sequence: TGTGCCATCAGAGACCAGGGGGCTCATGGCTACACCTTC. Its protein product is CAIRDQGAHGYTF.

The chain carries TRBV28 and TRBJ2-4; perhaps TRBD2 as D (5 bases). This CDR3 has 15 amino acids. CDR1 is MDHEN and CDR2 is SYDVKM in the germline V gene. V lost 3 bases, J lost 2 bases, and 11 bases lay in between. In nucleotides, the CDR3 is TGTGCCAGCAGTTTCACCGGGGTCCCCAAAAACATTCAGTACTTC. The encoded protein is CASSFTGVPKNIQYF.